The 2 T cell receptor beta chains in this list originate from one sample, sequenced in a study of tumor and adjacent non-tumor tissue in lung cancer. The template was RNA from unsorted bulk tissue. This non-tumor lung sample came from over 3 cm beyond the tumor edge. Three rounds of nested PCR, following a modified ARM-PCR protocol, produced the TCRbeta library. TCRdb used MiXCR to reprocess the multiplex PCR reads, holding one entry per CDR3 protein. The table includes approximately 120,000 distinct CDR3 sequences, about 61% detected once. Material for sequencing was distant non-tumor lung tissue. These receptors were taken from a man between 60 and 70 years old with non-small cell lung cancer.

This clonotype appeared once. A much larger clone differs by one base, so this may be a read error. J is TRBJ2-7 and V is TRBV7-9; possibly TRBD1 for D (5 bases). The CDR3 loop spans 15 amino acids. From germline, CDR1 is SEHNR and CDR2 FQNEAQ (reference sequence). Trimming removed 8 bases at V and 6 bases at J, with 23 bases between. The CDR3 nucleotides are TGTGCCAGCCGCCTAAGCGACAGCCTATTGGGCGAGCAGTACTTC. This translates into CASRLSDSLLGEQYF.

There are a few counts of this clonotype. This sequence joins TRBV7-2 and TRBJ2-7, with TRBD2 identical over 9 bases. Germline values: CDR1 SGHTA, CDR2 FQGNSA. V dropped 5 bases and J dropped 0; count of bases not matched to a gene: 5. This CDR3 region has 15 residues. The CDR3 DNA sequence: TGTGCCAGCAGCCTGGGGACTAGCAGCTCCTACGAGCAGTACTTC. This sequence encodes CASSLGTSSSYEQYF. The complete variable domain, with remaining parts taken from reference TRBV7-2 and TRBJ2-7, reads GAGVSQSPSNKVTEKGKDVELRCDPISGHTALYWYRQSLGQGLEFLIYFQGNSAPDKSGLPSDRFSAERTGGSVSTLTIQRTQQEDSAVYLCASSLGTSSSYEQYFGPGTRLTVT.